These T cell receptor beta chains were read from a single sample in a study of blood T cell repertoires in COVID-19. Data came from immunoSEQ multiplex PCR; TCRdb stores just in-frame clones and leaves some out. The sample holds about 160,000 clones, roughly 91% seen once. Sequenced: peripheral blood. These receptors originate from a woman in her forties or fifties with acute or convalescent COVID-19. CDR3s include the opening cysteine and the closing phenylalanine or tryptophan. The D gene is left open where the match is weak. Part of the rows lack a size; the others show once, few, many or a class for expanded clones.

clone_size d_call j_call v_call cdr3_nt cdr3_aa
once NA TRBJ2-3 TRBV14 TGTGCCAGCAGCCAACTCGAGCCAGATACGCAGTATTTT CASSQLEPDTQYF
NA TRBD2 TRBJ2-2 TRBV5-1 TGCGCCAGCAGCTTGGGACAAGCGGGACTCACCGGGGAGCTGTTTTTT CASSLGQAGLTGELFF
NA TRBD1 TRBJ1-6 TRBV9 TGTGCCAGCAGCGTAACAGGGGGACGGTCACCCCTCCACTTT CASSVTGGRSPLHF
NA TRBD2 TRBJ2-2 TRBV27 TGTGCCAGCAGAACGGGGGGGGATGGCACCGGGGAGCTGTTTTTT CASRTGGDGTGELFF
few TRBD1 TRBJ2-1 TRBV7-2 TGTGCCAGCAGCTCGACAGGGGCCTCCTACAATGAGCAGTTCTTC CASSSTGASYNEQFF
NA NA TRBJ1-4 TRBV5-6 TGTGCCAGCAGCTTGGAGGGGGAGGGAAATGAAAAACTGTTTTTT CASSLEGEGNEKLFF
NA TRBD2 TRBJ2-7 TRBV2 TGTGCCAGCAGTGGAAGGGAGGGCCTCTCCGAGCAGTACTTC CASSGREGLSEQYF
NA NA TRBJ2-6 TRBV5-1 TGCGCCAGCAGCTTACCCCTAGTGACAGGCATCTCTGGGGCCAACGTCCTGACTTTC CASSLPLVTGISGANVLTF
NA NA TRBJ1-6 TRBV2 TGTGCCAGCGAATTTACTGATCAATCTTCACCCCTCCACTTT CASEFTDQSSPLHF
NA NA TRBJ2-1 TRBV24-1 TGTGCCACCAGTTCAGGGTATGAGCAGTTCTTC CATSSGYEQFF
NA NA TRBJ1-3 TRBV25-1 TGTGCCAGCACCCCAGGAGACAGAAGCTCTGGAAACACCATATATTTT CASTPGDRSSGNTIYF
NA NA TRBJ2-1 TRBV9 TGTGCCAGCAGCGCAGCAAGACCCGACCGACGCGGGGCGAATTACAATGAGCAGTTCTTC CASSAARPDRRGANYNEQFF
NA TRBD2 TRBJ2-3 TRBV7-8 TGTGCCAGCAGCTCACTAGCGGCAGCAGATACGCAGTATTTT CASSSLAAADTQYF
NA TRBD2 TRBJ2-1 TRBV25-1 TGTGCCAGCAAAGTCAGCGGGAGGGTCTCGTACAATGAGCAGTTCTTC CASKVSGRVSYNEQFF
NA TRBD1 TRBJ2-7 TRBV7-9 TGTGCCAGCAGCCCGAAGAGCACCGGGACAGATTACTACGAGCAGTACTTC CASSPKSTGTDYYEQYF
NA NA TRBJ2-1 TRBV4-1 TGCGCCAGCAGCCAAGAGGGCGGGCGCCACAATGAGCAGTTCTTC CASSQEGGRHNEQFF
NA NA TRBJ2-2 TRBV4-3 TGCGCCAGCAGCCATTCTTTCGCAGGGGACCCAGCGGGGGAGCTGTTTTTT CASSHSFAGDPAGELFF
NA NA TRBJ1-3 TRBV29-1 TGCAGCGTTGTCGAGAGCTCTGGAAACACCATATATTTT CSVVESSGNTIYF
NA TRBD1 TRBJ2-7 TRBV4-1 TGCGCCAGCAGTTACACAGGGGGCCGCACCTACGAGCAGTACTTC CASSYTGGRTYEQYF
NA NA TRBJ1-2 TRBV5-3 TGTGCCAGAAGCTTGGATCGACGGGACTACGCTAACTATGGCTACACCTTC CARSLDRRDYANYGYTF
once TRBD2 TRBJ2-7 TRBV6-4 TGTGCCAGCAGTGACCCGGCGGGGGAGCGGGAGATGGCCTACGAGCAGTACTTC CASSDPAGEREMAYEQYF
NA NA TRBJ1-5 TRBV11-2 TGTGCCAGCAGCTTAGGCCTAACAGGGAAAAATCAGCCCCAGCATTTT CASSLGLTGKNQPQHF